This is a list of T cell receptor beta chains from one sample in a study of shared clonotypes between healthy human individuals. Sequenced by immunoSEQ multiplex PCR; TCRdb stores in-frame clones only, minus some. This sample has hundreds of thousands of clones, with more than 85% found just once. Sequenced material: naive CD8+ T cells sorted from blood. These receptors originate from a man younger than 45 in good health. Each CDR3 is given with its conserved first and last residue. Each record gives: clone size, CDR3 length, D gene, V gene, J gene, CDR3 protein, CDR3 DNA. The D gene is left open where the match is weak. Clone size appears in some rows only: once, few, many, or a class for an expanded clone.

NA	15	TRBD1	TRBV7-9	TRBJ2-1	CASSSGTGVWNEQFF	TGTGCCAGCAGCTCCGGGACAGGGGTGTGGAATGAGCAGTTCTTC
NA	14	NA	TRBV2	TRBJ2-1	CASSERTANNEQFF	TGTGCCAGCAGTGAAAGGACTGCAAACAATGAGCAGTTCTTC
NA	12	NA	TRBV28	TRBJ2-7	CASSPKAYEQYF	TGTGCCAGCAGCCCGAAGGCTTACGAGCAGTACTTC
NA	15	NA	TRBV27	TRBJ1-1	CASSLNRGGTTEAFF	TGTGCCAGCAGTTTAAATCGGGGCGGGACCACTGAAGCTTTCTTT
NA	15	NA	TRBV7-9	TRBJ1-5	CASSPRGGGAQPQHF	TGTGCCAGCAGCCCTAGAGGGGGAGGTGCTCAGCCCCAGCATTTT
NA	14	TRBD1	TRBV25-1	TRBJ1-1	CATGTGSSNTEAFF	TGTGCTACAGGGACAGGGAGCTCAAACACTGAAGCTTTCTTT
NA	15	TRBD2	TRBV14	TRBJ2-1	CASSHIAGGLDEQFF	TGTGCCAGCAGCCACATAGCGGGAGGGCTGGATGAGCAGTTCTTC
NA	15	TRBD2	TRBV6-6	TRBJ2-7	CASSTSGLIPNEQYF	TGTGCCAGCAGCACTAGCGGACTCATTCCAAACGAGCAGTACTTC
NA	14	NA	TRBV7-6	TRBJ2-3	CASSPPAYTDTQYF	TGTGCCAGCAGCCCACCGGCGTACACAGATACGCAGTATTTT
NA	13	NA	TRBV10-2	TRBJ2-7	CASSPGGSYEQYF	TGCGCCAGCAGCCCCGGGGGATCCTACGAGCAGTACTTC
NA	13	NA	TRBV13	TRBJ2-7	CAINDLLTYEQYF	TGTGCCATCAACGACTTACTCACCTACGAGCAGTACTTC
NA	19	TRBD1	TRBV7-9	TRBJ2-7	CASSTRSRGSYRGLGEQYF	TGTGCCAGCAGCACAAGGTCTAGAGGCTCCTACAGGGGGCTTGGCGAGCAGTACTTC
NA	17	TRBD2	TRBV14	TRBJ2-3	CASSPGTSGSYADTQYF	TGTGCCAGCAGTCCGGGGACTAGCGGGAGTTACGCAGATACGCAGTATTTT
NA	15	NA	TRBV30	TRBJ1-5	CAWTQGRHSNQPQHF	TGTGCCTGGACCCAGGGGCGACATAGCAATCAGCCCCAGCATTTT
NA	20	TRBD2	TRBV27	TRBJ2-5	CASSLRIPGLAGEGGETQYF	TGTGCCAGCAGTTTACGAATTCCGGGACTAGCGGGAGAAGGAGGAGAGACCCAGTACTTC
few	13	NA	TRBV10-3	TRBJ1-4	CAISDNQDEKLFF	TGTGCCATCAGTGACAATCAAGATGAAAAACTGTTTTTT
once	13	TRBD2	TRBV6-5	TRBJ2-7	CASAERGSYEQYF	TGTGCCAGTGCCGAGCGGGGATCCTACGAGCAGTACTTC
NA	20	TRBD2	TRBV28	TRBJ2-7	CASSNAPGGVGNPTNYEQYF	TGTGCCAGCAGTAACGCCCCTGGGGGGGTTGGAAACCCCACAAACTACGAGCAGTACTTC